The clone carrying this TCR beta chain was detected many times. In TCRdb, the 5' RACE reads were re-called with MiXCR into one record per CDR3 protein. The sample consists of tens of thousands of distinct CDR3 sequences, 5.2% of them appearing once. These data originate in a study of spatial heterogeneity in lung cancer. Across the whole study: The count of detected beta-chain sequences consistently exceeded that of alpha-chain sequences.

Time point reported: sample taken at primary tumor resection. From tumor, nontumor lung or frozen PBMC, whole RNA was taken unsorted for sequencing. The V end lost 6 bases, the J end lost 2 bases, and 11 bases lay between the germline ends. Germline V lookup: CDR1 ENHRY, CDR2 SYGVKD. This CDR3 has 13 residues. This receptor was obtained from a female donor with early-stage non-small cell lung cancer. Sequenced here: PBMCs, sampled at surgery. V gene TRBV10-3 combines with J gene TRBJ2-7; possibly TRBD1 or TRBD2 for D (5 bases each). The CDR3 DNA reads as TGTGCCATCAGGGGACGCCTCGCCTACGAGCAGTACTTC. Protein product: CAIRGRLAYEQYF.